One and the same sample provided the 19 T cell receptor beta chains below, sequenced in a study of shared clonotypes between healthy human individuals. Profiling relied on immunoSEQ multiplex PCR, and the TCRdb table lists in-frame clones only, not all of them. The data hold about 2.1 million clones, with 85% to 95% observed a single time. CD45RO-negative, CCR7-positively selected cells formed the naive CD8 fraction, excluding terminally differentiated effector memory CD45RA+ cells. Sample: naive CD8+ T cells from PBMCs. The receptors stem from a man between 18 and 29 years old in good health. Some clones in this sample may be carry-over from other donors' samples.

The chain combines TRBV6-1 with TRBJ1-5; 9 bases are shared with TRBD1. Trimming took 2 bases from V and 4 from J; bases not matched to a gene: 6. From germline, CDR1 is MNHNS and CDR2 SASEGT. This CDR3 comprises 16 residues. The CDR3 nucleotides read TGTGCCAGCAGTGAACGGGGACAGGGACAAAATCAGCCCCAGCATTTT. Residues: CASSERGQGQNQPQHF.

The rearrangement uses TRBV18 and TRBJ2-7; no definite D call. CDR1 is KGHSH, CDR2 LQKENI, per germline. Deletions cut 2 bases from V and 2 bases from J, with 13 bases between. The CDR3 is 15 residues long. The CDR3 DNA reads TGTGCCAGCTCACCAGGAGTCGGTAGTACCTACGAGCAGTACTTC. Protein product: CASSPGVGSTYEQYF.

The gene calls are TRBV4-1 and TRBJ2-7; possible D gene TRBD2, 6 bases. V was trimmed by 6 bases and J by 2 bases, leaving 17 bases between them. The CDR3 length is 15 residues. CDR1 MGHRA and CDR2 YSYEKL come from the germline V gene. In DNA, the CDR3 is TGCGCCAGCAGTCGTTCGCTAGCGTTGACCTACGAGCAGTACTTC. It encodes CASSRSLALTYEQYF.

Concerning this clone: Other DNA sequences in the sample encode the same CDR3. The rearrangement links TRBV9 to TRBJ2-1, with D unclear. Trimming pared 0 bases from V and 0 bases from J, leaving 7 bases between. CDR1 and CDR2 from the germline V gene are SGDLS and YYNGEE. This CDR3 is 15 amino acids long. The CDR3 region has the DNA TGTGCCAGCAGCGTAGCTGGGGACTCCTACAATGAGCAGTTCTTC. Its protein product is CASSVAGDSYNEQFF.

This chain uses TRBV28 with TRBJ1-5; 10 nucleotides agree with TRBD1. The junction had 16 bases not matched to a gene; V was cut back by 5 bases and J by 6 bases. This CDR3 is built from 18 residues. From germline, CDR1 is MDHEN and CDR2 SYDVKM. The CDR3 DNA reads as TGTGCCAGCAGTCCAAGACAGGGGGCAATCTTATTTGGTCAGCCCCAGCATTTT. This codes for CASSPRQGAILFGQPQHF. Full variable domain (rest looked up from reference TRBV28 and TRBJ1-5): DVKVTQSSRYLVKRTGEKVFLECVQDMDHENMFWYRQDPGLGLRLIYFSYDVKMKEKGDIPEGYSVSREKKERFSLILESASTNQTSMYLCASSPRQGAILFGQPQHFGDGTRLSIL.

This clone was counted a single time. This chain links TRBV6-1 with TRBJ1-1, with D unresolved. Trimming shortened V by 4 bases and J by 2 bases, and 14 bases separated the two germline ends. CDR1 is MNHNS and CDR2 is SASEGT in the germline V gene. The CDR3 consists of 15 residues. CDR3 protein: CASSVGSPLNTEAFF. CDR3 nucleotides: TGTGCCAGCAGTGTGGGCAGCCCTTTAAACACTGAAGCTTTCTTT.

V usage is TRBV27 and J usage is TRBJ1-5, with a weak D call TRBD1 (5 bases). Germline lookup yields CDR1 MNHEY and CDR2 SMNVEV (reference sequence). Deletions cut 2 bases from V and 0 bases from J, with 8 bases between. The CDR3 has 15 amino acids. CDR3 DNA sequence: TGTGCCAGCAGTTTAAGGGGATTTAGCAATCAGCCCCAGCATTTT. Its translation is CASSLRGFSNQPQHF.

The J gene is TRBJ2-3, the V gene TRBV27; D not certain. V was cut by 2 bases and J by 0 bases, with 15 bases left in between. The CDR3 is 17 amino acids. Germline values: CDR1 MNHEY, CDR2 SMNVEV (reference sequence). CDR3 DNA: TGTGCCAGCAGTTTACTCCGGACCGTCTCTAGCACAGATACGCAGTATTTT. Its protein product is CASSLLRTVSSTDTQYF.

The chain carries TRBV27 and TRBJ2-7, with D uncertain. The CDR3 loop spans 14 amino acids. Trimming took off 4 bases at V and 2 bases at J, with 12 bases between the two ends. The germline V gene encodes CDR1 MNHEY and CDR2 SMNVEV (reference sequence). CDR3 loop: CASSWAHSAYEQYF. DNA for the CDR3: TGTGCCAGCAGTTGGGCGCACTCTGCCTACGAGCAGTACTTC.

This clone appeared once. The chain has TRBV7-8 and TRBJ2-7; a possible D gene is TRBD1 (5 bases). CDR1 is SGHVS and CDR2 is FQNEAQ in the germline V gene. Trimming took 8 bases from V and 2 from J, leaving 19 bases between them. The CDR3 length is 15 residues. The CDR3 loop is CASELGPGFTYEQYF. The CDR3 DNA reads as TGTGCCAGCGAGTTGGGCCCAGGGTTCACCTACGAGCAGTACTTC.

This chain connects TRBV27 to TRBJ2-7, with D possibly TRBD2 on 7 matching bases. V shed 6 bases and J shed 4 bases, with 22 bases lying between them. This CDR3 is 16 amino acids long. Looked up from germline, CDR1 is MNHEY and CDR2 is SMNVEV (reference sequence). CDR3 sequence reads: CASRLGLGGDKYEQYF. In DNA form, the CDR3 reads TGTGCCAGCAGACTGGGGTTGGGAGGGGACAAGTACGAGCAGTACTTC.

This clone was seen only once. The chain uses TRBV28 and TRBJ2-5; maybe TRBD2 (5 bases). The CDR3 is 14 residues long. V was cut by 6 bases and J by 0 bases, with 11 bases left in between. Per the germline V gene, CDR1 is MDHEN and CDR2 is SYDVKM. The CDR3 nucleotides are TGTGCCAGCAGAACCGCCGGGAACCAAGAGACCCAGTACTTC. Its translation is CASRTAGNQETQYF.

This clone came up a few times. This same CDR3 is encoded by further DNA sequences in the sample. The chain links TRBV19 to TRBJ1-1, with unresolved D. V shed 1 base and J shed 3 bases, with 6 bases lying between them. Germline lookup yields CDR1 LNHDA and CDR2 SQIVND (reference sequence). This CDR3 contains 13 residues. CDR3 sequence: CASSIGVYTEAFF. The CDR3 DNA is TGTGCCAGTAGTATAGGGGTCTACACTGAAGCTTTCTTT.

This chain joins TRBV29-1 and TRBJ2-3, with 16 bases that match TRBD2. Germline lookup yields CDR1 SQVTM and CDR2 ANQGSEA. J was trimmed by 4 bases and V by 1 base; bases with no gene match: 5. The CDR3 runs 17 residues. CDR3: CSVEVGLAGGVADTQYF. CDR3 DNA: TGCAGCGTTGAAGTGGGACTAGCGGGAGGGGTTGCAGATACGCAGTATTTT.

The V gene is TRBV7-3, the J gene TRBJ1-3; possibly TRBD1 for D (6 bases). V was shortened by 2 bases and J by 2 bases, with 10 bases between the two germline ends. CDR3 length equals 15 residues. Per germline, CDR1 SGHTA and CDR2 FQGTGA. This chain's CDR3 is CASSLGTGTGNTIYF. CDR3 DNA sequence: TGTGCCAGCAGCTTAGGAACAGGGACTGGAAACACCATATATTTT.

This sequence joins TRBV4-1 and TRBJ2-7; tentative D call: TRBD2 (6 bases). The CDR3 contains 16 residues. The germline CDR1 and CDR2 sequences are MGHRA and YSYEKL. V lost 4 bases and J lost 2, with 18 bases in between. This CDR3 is CASSPTPSVPTYEQYF. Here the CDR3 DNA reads TGCGCCAGCAGCCCGACCCCTAGCGTCCCAACCTACGAGCAGTACTTC.

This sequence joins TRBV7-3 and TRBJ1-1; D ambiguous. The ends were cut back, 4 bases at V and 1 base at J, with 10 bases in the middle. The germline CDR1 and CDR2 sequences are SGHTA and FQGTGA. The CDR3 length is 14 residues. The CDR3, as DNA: TGTGCCAGCAGCTCTACACGGGGGAACACTGAAGCTTTCTTT. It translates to CASSSTRGNTEAFF.

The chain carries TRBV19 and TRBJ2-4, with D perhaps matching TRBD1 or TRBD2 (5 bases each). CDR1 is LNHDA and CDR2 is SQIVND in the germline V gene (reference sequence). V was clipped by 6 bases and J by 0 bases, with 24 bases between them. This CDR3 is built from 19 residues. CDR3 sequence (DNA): TGTGCCAGTAGCCCGTTGCAGGGCCGGGGTGTTCTAGCCAAAAACATTCAGTACTTC. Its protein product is CASSPLQGRGVLAKNIQYF.

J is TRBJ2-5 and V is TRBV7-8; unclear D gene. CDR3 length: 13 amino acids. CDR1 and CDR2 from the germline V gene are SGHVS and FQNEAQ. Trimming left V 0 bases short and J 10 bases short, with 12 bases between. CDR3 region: CASSLATAEDQYF. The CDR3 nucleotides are TGTGCCAGCAGCTTAGCGACCGCCGAGGACCAGTACTTC.